The following is a TCR beta chain sequence with its context. Here immunoSEQ multiplex PCR was the method, and the copy in TCRdb shows in-frame clones only, minus some. This table holds about 5,100 clones, around 69% found once. The entry originates in a study of OX40 agonist ivuxolimab in advanced cancers. Overall study context: Patients treated during dose escalation were battling hepatocellular carcinoma, melanoma, renal cell or head and neck cancer.

The V gene lost 5 bases and the J gene lost 2 bases, with 17 bases spanning the gap. The CDR3 covers 16 residues. Germline values: CDR1 MNHNY, CDR2 SVGAGI (reference sequence). Specimen: CD4+ or CD8+ T cells sorted from blood, collected in a trial of the OX40 agonist ivuxolimab. This sequence was found in an adult with an advanced solid tumor such as melanoma, head and neck, liver or kidney cancer. The rearrangement uses TRBV6-6 and TRBJ2-3; the D call may be TRBD1 or TRBD2 (6 bases each). This chain's CDR3 is CASSLLWGATTDTQYF. DNA of the CDR3: TGTGCCAGCAGTCTACTGTGGGGGGCCACCACAGATACGCAGTATTTT.